This T cell receptor beta chain appears in the sequencing data of a study of T cell repertoires in cytomegalovirus infection (dated by TCRdb to 2018 to 2020). At the level of the whole study: Recently identified HLA-C-restricted CMV epitopes, whose presentation resists viral immunomodulation, were targeted by peptide stimulations together with well-studied HLA-B-restricted epitopes. The HLA type of each donor mattered for the analysis, because public TCR beta signatures pointed to carriage of CMV infection along with the matching HLA type.

Beyond this particular receptor, the publication reports: Cumulative frequency of public TCR beta family members discriminated carriers of CMV infection plus the relevant HLA type in this cohort and an independent roughly 340-donor cohort. The ex vivo response was dominated by HLA-C-restricted CMV-specific TCR beta clonotypes, which also provided the single most frequent clonotype in two of eight donors.

Sequencing relied on an Illumina HiSeq 1500. TCRdb's own reprocessing of the public reads used fastp at Q25 and MiXCR and kept productive beta chains. Rows merge per CDR3 protein into single entries with the most common DNA and genes. In all, the sample holds about 890,000 distinct CDR3 sequences, and approximately 31% of those were seen once. The leading ten clones occupy about 14% of the sample. This clonotype came up many times. It lacks a known antigen. There are no base qualities to consult, and no much larger clone falls within one base. The sample's treatment or condition label, decoded: in vitro stimulation with specific CMV peptide epitopes to enrich CMV-specific T cells. From its cysteine to its phenylalanine, the CDR3 spans 16 amino acids. The entry retains the CDR3 DNA only, 48 bases that are in frame from base 1. The germline V gene yields MNHEY for CDR1 and SVGAGI for CDR2. Between the V and J ends, shortened by 0 bases and 1 base respectively, the junction contains 11 bases.

This sequence originates from a human donor in good health (CMV status not recorded). Some clones in this sample may be carry-over from other donors' samples. This chain is built from TRBV6-5 and TRBJ2-3; the D gene cannot be named for sure. The sample was cultured CD8+ T cells from PBMCs, taken from culture after CMV antigen stimulation. The DNA sequence is TGTGCCAGCAGTTACTCGCTCTATACTGGCACAGATACGCAGTATTTT. This codes for CASSYSLYTGTDTQYF.